The source of this TCR beta chain is a study of response to subunit inactivated influenza vaccine. The CDR3 consists of 13 residues. The germline V and J ends were trimmed by 3 bases and 6 bases, with 12 bases remaining between them. General study results and limits: Authors suggested that a seasonal influenza vaccination recruits few new T cells each time.

TCRdb itself ran the RT-PCR reads through MiXCR, one entry per CDR3 protein. The data hold hundreds of thousands of distinct CDR3 sequences, with around 13% observed a single time. This clonotype was seen a handful of times. The antigen is unknown. This sequence joins TRBV12-3 or TRBV12-4 and TRBJ2-7; D is ambiguous. The sequence was obtained from a man aged 50-59 years who received an inactivated influenza vaccine. Source: PBMCs from blood, taken around two weeks before vaccination. CDR3 nucleotide sequence: TGTGCCAGCAGTTTGCCTGCGTTGGGCGAGCAGTACTTC. Its protein is CASSLPALGEQYF.